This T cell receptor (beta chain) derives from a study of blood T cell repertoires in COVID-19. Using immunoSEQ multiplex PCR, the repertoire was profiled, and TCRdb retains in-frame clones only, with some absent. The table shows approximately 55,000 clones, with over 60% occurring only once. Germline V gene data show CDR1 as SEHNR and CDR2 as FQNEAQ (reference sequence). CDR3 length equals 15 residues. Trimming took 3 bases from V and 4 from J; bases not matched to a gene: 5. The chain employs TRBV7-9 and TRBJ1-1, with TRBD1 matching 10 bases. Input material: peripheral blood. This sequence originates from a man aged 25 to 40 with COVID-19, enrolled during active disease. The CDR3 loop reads CASSFKGQGSTEAFF. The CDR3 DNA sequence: TGTGCCAGCAGCTTTAAGGGACAGGGGTCCACTGAAGCTTTCTTT.